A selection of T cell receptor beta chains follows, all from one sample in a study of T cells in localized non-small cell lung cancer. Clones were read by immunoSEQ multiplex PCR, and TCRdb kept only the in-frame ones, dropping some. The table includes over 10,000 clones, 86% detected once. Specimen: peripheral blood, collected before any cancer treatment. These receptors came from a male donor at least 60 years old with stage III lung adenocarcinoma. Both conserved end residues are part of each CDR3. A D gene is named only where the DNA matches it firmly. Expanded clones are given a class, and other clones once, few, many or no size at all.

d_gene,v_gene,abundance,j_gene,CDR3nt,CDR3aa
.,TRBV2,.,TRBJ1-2,TGTGCCAGCAGTGAATTTTATATATTGGACATCAGAAGTCGCGGCTACACCTTC,CASSEFYILDIRSRGYTF
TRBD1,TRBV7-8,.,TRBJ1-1,TGTGCCAGCAGCTTAGGGGGTTGGACAGGAGCTTTCTTT,CASSLGGWTGAFF
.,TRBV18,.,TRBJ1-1,TGTGCCAGCTCACCATCAGCGAACACTGAAGCTTTCTTT,CASSPSANTEAFF
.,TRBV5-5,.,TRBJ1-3,TGTGCCAGCAGCCCCCAGGCCCGGGTTGGAAACACCATATATTTT,CASSPQARVGNTIYF
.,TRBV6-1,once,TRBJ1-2,TGTGCCAGCAGTGTCCGACCATGGGACTTCTATGGCTACACCTTC,CASSVRPWDFYGYTF
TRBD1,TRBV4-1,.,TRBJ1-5,TGCGCCAGCAGTGATGGACAGGGGACCAATCAGCCCCAGCATTTT,CASSDGQGTNQPQHF
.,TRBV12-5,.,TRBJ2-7,TGTGCTAGTGGTTCCCCCCACGGGGGTACCTACGAGCAGTACTTC,CASGSPHGGTYEQYF
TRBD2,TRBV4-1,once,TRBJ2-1,TGCGCCAGCAGCCAAGTGGGACTAGCGGGAGGGCCTGGGCTCTTC,CASSQVGLAGGPGLF
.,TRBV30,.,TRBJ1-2,TGTGCCTGGGCGCTTCTGGGATATGGCTACACCTTC,CAWALLGYGYTF
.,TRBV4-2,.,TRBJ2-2,TGTGCCAGCAGCCAGGTCACCACCGGGGAGCTGTTTTTT,CASSQVTTGELFF
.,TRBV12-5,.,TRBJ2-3,TGTGCTAGTCTTGCTCTGGAGGGCACAGATACGCAGTATTTT,CASLALEGTDTQYF
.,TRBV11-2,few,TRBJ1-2,TGTGCCAGCAGCTCAGATGGTCTTTATGGCTACACCTTC,CASSSDGLYGYTF
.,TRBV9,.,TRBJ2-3,TGTGCCAGCAGCGTGTCCGGGATTGTCACAGATACGCAGTATTTT,CASSVSGIVTDTQYF
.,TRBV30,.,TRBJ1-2,TGTGCCTGGGGCCTCGGGGGGAACTATGGCTACACCTTC,CAWGLGGNYGYTF
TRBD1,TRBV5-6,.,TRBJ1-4,TGTGCCAGCAGCTTGATGGGGACAGGGGACAGAACTAATGAAAAACTGTTTTTT,CASSLMGTGDRTNEKLFF
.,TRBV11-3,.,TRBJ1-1,TGTGCCAGCAGCCCAAGCGTAGGGGTCAACACTGAAGCTTTCTTT,CASSPSVGVNTEAFF
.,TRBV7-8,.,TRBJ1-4,TGTGCCAGCAGCTTACAACAGACTGAAAAACTGTTTTTT,CASSLQQTEKLFF
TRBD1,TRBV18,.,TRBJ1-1,TGTGCCAGCTCACCACTCCGACAGGGGGCGGGGTACACTGAAGCTTTCTTT,CASSPLRQGAGYTEAFF
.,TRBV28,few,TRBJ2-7,TGTGCCAGCAGTTTATTCAGTTGGGCCGAGCAGTACTTC,CASSLFSWAEQYF
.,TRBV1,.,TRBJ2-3,TGCACCAGCAGCACCCCAGGGACTAGCGGGGGGGCCAGAGATACGCAGTATTTT,CTSSTPGTSGGARDTQYF
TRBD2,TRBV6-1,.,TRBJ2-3,TGTGCCACCACTAGCGGGCATAGCACAGATACGCAGTATTTT,CATTSGHSTDTQYF
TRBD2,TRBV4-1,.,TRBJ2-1,TGCGCCAGCAGCCAGGGACTAGCGGAATCCTACAATGAGCAGTTCTTC,CASSQGLAESYNEQFF
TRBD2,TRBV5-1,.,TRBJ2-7,TGCGCCAGCAGCTTGAGCGGGGGGCTATTCTACGAGCAGTACTTC,CASSLSGGLFYEQYF
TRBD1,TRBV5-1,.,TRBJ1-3,TGCGCCAGCAGCTTCACGGGACAGGGAGGTTTACTATCTGGAAACACCATATATTTT,CASSFTGQGGLLSGNTIYF
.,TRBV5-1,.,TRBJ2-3,TGCGCCAGCAGCCCCCGGGACTATGACAGGGATACGCAGTATTTT,CASSPRDYDRDTQYF
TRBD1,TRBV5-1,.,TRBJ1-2,TGCGCCAGCAGCTTTCCCACAGGGGCGATCAACTATGGCTACACCTTC,CASSFPTGAINYGYTF
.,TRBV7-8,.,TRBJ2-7,TGTGCCAGCAGCTTAATTGAGGTGGGATCCTACGAGCAGTACTTC,CASSLIEVGSYEQYF
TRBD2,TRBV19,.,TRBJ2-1,TGTGCCAGTAGTACGCACCGGTCCGGGACTAGCGGATACAATGAGCAGTTCTTC,CASSTHRSGTSGYNEQFF
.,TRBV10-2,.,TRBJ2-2,TGCGCCACCCGGGGGTTGAACACCGGGGAGCTGTTTTTT,CATRGLNTGELFF
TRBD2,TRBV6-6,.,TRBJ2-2,TGTGCCGGAACTAGCGGGAACGGGGAGCTGTTTTTT,CAGTSGNGELFF
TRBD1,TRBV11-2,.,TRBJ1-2,TGTGCCAGCATGAGGGGATCGTCGACAGGGGGTGGCGGCTACACCTTC,CASMRGSSTGGGGYTF
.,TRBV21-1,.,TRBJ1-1,TGTGCCAACAACGATGGCGCTGAAGCTTTCTTT,CANNDGAEAFF
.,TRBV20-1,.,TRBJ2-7,TGCAGTGCCAGGTCCTACGAGCAGTACTTC,CSARSYEQYF
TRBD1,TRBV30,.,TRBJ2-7,TGTGCCTGGAGTGAGAGGGGGCCCGAGCAGTACTTC,CAWSERGPEQYF
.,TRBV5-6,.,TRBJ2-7,TGTGCCAGCAGCTTGGCCGCAGGGCGCTACGAGCAGTACTTC,CASSLAAGRYEQYF
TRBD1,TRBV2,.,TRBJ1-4,TGTGCCAGCAGTGGGGAAGCGACAGGGGGGCCAAATGAAAAACTGTTTTTT,CASSGEATGGPNEKLFF
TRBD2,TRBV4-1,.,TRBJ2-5,TGCGCCAGCAGCCAGCCCTACGGGGGGTTGGTAGAGACCCAGTACTTC,CASSQPYGGLVETQYF
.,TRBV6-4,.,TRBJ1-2,TGTGCCAGCAGTACGCAACAGGGAAATGGCTACACCTTC,CASSTQQGNGYTF
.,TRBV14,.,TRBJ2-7,TGTGCCAGCAGCCAAGATTCAGTTCGTTACTACGAGCAGTACTTC,CASSQDSVRYYEQYF
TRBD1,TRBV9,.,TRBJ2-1,TGTGCCAGCAGCGTAGATGCAGGGGGCCGTGAGCAGTTCTTC,CASSVDAGGREQFF
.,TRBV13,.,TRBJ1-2,TGTGCCAGCAGGACCGGGACTGACTATCGCTACACCTTC,CASRTGTDYRYTF
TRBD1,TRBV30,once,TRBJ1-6,TGTGCCTGCGAACAGGGGCGGTTTTATTCACCCCTCCACTTT,CACEQGRFYSPLHF
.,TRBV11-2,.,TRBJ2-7,TGTGCCAGCAGCTTAAATGTACGAAGCTCCTACGAGCAGTACTTC,CASSLNVRSSYEQYF
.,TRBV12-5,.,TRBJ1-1,TGTGCTAGTGGTTTGGTAAGGCGGGGGAGGGTTGGGAACGCTGAAGCTTTCTTT,CASGLVRRGRVGNAEAFF
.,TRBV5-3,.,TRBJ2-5,TGTGCCAGAAGCTTGTGCAGCCCGAGCGGTGGTGAGGAGACCCAGTACTTC,CARSLCSPSGGEETQYF
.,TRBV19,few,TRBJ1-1,TGTGCCAGTAGTATGCCGACAGAAGGAGACACTGAAGCTTTCTTT,CASSMPTEGDTEAFF
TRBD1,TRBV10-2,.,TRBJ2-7,TGCGCCAGCAGTGAGTCCAGGGGGCGGCACGAGCAGTACTTC,CASSESRGRHEQYF
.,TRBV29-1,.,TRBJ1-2,TGCAGCGTTGAGAGCGCCGGGGCCCCCTATGGCTACACCTTC,CSVESAGAPYGYTF
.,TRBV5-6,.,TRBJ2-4,TGTGCCAGCAGCTTCCCGGGGTTAGCCAAAAACATTCAGTACTTC,CASSFPGLAKNIQYF
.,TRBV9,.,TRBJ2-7,TGTGCCAGCAGCCCCGGGGAGCGATCCGAGCAGTACTTC,CASSPGERSEQYF
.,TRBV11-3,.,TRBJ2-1,TGTGCCAGCAGCCTCGCGGGCGGTGTGAATGAGCAGTTCTTC,CASSLAGGVNEQFF
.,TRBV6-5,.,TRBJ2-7,TGTGCCAGCAGTTATTCCCACCAGGGAAACTACGAGCAGTACTTC,CASSYSHQGNYEQYF
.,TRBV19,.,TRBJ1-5,TGTGCCCGTAGTTGGGGGCATACGGGGGGCGGGTTGGGCAATCAGCCCCAGCATTTT,CARSWGHTGGGLGNQPQHF
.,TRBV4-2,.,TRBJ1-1,TGTGCCAGCAGACCGACAGGCAAGAACACTGAAGCTTTCTTT,CASRPTGKNTEAFF
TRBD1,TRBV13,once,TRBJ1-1,TGTGCCAGCAGCTTGCCAGGGGGGAACACTGAAGCTTTCTTT,CASSLPGGNTEAFF
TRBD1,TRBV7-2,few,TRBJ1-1,TGTGCCAGCAGCTTATGGCAGGGGGCAAGTGAAGCTTTCTTT,CASSLWQGASEAFF
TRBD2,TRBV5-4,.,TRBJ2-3,TGTGCCAGCAGTCCTAGCGGGGGGCGCACAGATACGCAGTATTTT,CASSPSGGRTDTQYF
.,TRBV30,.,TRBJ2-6,TGTGCCTGGGCCCCTTTAAGCTCTGGGGCCAACGTCCTGACTTTC,CAWAPLSSGANVLTF
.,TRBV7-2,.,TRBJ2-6,TGTGCCAGCAGCTTGCAGGGCCCTGGGGCCAACGTCCTGACTTTC,CASSLQGPGANVLTF